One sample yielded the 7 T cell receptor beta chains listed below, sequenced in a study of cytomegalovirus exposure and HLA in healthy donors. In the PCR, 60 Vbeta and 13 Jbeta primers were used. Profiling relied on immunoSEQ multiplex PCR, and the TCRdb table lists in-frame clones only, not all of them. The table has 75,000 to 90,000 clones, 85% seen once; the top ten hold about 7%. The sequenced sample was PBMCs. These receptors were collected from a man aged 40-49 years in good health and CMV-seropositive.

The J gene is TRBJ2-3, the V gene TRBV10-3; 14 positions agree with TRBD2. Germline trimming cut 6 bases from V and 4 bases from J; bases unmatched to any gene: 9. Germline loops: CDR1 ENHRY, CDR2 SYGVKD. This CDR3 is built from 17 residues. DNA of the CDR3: TGTGCCATCAGCCGACTAGCGGGGGGGCCTCCGTCAGATACGCAGTATTTT. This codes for CAISRLAGGPPSDTQYF.

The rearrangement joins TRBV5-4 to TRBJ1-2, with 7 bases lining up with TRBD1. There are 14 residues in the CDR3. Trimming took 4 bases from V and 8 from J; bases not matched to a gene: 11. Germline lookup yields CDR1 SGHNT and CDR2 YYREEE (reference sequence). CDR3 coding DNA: TGTGCCAGCAGCGCCGGACAGGAACTTCGAGGCTACACCTTC. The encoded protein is CASSAGQELRGYTF.

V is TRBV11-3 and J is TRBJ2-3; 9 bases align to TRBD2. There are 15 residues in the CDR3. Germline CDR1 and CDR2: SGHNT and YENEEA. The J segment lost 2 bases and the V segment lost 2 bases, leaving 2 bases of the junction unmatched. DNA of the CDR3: TGTGCCAGCAGCTTAAGCGGGGGGTCCACAGATACGCAGTATTTT. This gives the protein CASSLSGGSTDTQYF.

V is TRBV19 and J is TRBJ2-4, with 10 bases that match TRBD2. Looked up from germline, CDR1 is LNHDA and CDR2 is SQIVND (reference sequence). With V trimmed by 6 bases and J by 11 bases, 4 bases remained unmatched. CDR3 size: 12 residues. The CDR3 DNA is TGTGCCAGTAGGCCGAGCGGGGGGGTTCAGTACTTC. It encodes CASRPSGGVQYF.

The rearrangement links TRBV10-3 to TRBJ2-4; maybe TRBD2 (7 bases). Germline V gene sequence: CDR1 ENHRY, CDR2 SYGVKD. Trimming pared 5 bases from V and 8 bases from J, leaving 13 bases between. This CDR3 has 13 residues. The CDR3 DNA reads TGTGCCATCAGTAGGGGGGAGGGGGACATTCAGTACTTC. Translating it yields CAISRGEGDIQYF.

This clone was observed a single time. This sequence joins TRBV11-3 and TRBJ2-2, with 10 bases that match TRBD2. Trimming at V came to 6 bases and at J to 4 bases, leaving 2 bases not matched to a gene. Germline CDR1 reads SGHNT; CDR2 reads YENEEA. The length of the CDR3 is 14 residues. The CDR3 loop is CASSQRGGTGELFF. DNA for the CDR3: TGTGCCAGCAGTCAGCGGGGGGGCACCGGGGAGCTGTTTTTT.

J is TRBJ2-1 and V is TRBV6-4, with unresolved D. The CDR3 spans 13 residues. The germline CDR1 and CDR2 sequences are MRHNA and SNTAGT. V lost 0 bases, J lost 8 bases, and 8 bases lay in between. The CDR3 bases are TGTGCCAGCAGTGACTCATTGGCCCATGAGCAGTTCTTC. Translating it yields CASSDSLAHEQFF.